The next 14 T cell receptor beta chains were all read from a single sample in a study of T cells in Graves' hyperthyroidism and ophthalmopathy. What was amplified from RNA transcripts were TCR beta CDR3 regions. The primer set for the first-round RT-PCR of the TCR CDR3 was HTBI. TCRdb re-called the multiplex PCR reads with MiXCR, one entry per CDR3 protein. The sample consists of around 570,000 distinct CDR3 sequences, 15% to 20% of them appearing once. Material: blood. These receptors came from a man aged 35-49 years with Graves' ophthalmopathy.

V and J are TRBV25-1 and TRBJ1-5; D is unresolved. Per germline, CDR1 MGHDK and CDR2 SYGVNS. The CDR3 totals 14 residues. V was clipped by 2 bases and J by 6 bases, with 11 bases between them. The CDR3 here is CASSEGGLVQPQHF. For the CDR3, the DNA is TGTGCCAGCAGTGAAGGCGGATTGGTTCAGCCCCAGCATTTT. Combining the CDR3 with reference TRBV25-1 and TRBJ1-5 gives the whole variable domain EADIYQTPRYLVIGTGKKITLECSQTMGHDKMYWYQQDPGMELHLIHYSYGVNSTEKGDLSSESTVSRIRTEHFPLTLESARPSHTSQYLCASSEGGLVQPQHFGDGTRLSIL.

This clonotype showed up just a few times. The chain recombines TRBV29-1 with TRBJ1-1; D unclear. This CDR3 region has 11 residues. Trimming removed 4 bases from V and 1 base from J, with 4 bases in between. Per the germline V gene, CDR1 is SQVTM and CDR2 is ANQGSEA. Written as DNA, the CDR3 is TGCAGCGTTGTGCGGAACACTGAAGCTTTCTTT. Its translation: CSVVRNTEAFF.

This clonotype was seen a handful of times. The chain is built from TRBV2 and TRBJ2-5; TRBD1 agrees at 9 bases. Germline CDR1 is SNHLY and CDR2 is FYNNEI. There are 16 residues in the CDR3. The trim removed 7 bases at V and 5 bases at J, leaving 14 bases unmatched. CDR3 residues: CASKQPTGGGSETQYF. The DNA of the CDR3 is TGTGCCAGCAAGCAACCGACAGGGGGGGGGAGTGAGACCCAGTACTTC.

The sample holds many counts of this clonotype. The chain is built from TRBV7-2 and TRBJ1-5; D is possibly TRBD1 (6 bases). Per the germline V gene, CDR1 is SGHTA and CDR2 is FQGNSA. V lost 2 bases to trimming and J lost 5 bases, with 19 bases between them. The CDR3 is made up of 17 amino acids. Written as DNA, the CDR3 is TGTGCCAGCAGCTTATCGGCCATGAAGGGGGGCGATCAGCCCCAGCATTTT. Amino acid sequence: CASSLSAMKGGDQPQHF.

V is TRBV12-3 or TRBV12-4 and J is TRBJ1-2; 7 nucleotides align to TRBD1. This CDR3 has 12 amino acids. V trimming: 6 bases; J trimming: 7 bases; junction bases outside the gene matches: 5. Written as DNA, the CDR3 is TGTGCCAGCAGCCGGGACAGAGGTGGCTACACCTTC. Protein: CASSRDRGGYTF.

The chain has TRBV5-1 and TRBJ2-3; 13 bases fit TRBD2. The trim removed 4 bases at V and 3 bases at J, leaving 8 bases unmatched. This CDR3 region has 17 residues. The germline V gene encodes CDR1 SGHRS and CDR2 YFSETQ. CDR3 DNA: TGCGCCAGCAGCGACTTACTAGCGGGGGGGCTAACAGATACGCAGTATTTT. It encodes CASSDLLAGGLTDTQYF.

This clonotype was picked up many times. This chain connects TRBV20-1 to TRBJ1-5; no firm D call. Between the trimmed V and J ends, which lost 0 bases and 4 bases, there was a span of 13 bases. The germline V gene has CDR1 DFQATT and CDR2 SNEGSKA (reference sequence). This CDR3 has 15 residues. The CDR3 DNA is TGCAGTGCTAGAGATTCCCGGTTCTTTAATCAGCCCCAGCATTTT. It specifies CSARDSRFFNQPQHF.

This clonotype turned up a few times. The junction departs from the called germline gene at one end, perhaps through a read error. The chain links TRBV7-7 to TRBJ2-3; D remains ambiguous. CDR1 and CDR2 from the germline V gene are SSHAT and FNYEAQ (reference sequence). The CDR3 runs to 15 residues. The CDR3 DNA sequence: TGTGCTAGCAGCCCTGGTCCAGGAGACACAGATACGCAGTATTTT. It encodes CASSPGPGDTDTQYF. Supplemented by reference TRBV7-7 and TRBJ2-3, the full variable domain reads GAGVSQSPRYKVTKRGQDVTLRCDPISSHATLYWYQQALGQGPEFLTYFNYEAQPDKSGLPSDRFSAERPEGSISTLTIQRTEQRDSAMYRCASSPGPGDTDTQYFGPGTRLTVL.

This clonotype came up a few times. This chain joins TRBV7-9 and TRBJ1-1; TRBD1 might be the D (5 bases). The CDR3 is made up of 15 amino acids. Germline loops: CDR1 SEHNR, CDR2 FQNEAQ (reference sequence). V lost 6 bases and J lost 3, with 17 bases in between. The CDR3 sequence is CASRPYMGVDTEAFF. CDR3 sequence (DNA): TGTGCCAGCAGGCCTTACATGGGGGTGGACACTGAAGCTTTCTTT.

This chain links TRBV5-1 with TRBJ2-1; maybe TRBD1 (6 bases). Germline CDR1 SGHRS, CDR2 YFSETQ. The length of the CDR3 is 12 residues. Trimming cost V 4 bases and J 13 bases, with 15 bases left between them. As DNA, the CDR3 is TGCGCCAGCAGCCCTCTCGGACAGTTACAGTTCTTC. Protein product: CASSPLGQLQFF.

Only one count was recorded for this clonotype. V gene TRBV6-1 combines with J gene TRBJ2-2, with TRBD1 matching over 7 bases. The J segment lost 1 base and the V segment lost 10 bases, leaving 9 bases of the junction unmatched. There are 15 residues in the CDR3. Germline CDR1 MNHNS, CDR2 SASEGT. CDR3 region: CATQTHRGNTGELFF. The DNA of the CDR3 is TGTGCCACCCAGACTCACAGGGGGAACACCGGGGAGCTGTTTTTT.

This clonotype was seen a handful of times. The CDR3 sequence: CASSVLTGIYNEQFF. CDR3 DNA sequence: TGTGCCAGCAGCGTCCTGACAGGGATATACAATGAGCAGTTCTTC. The J gene is TRBJ2-1, the V gene TRBV7-2; 7 bases are shared with TRBD1. The germline CDR1 and CDR2 sequences are SGHTA and FQGNSA. The CDR3 is made up of 15 amino acids. V gave up 5 bases and J gave up 4 bases; unmatched junction bases: 8.

The sample holds many counts of this clonotype. This chain joins TRBV12-3 or TRBV12-4 and TRBJ1-2, with D perhaps TRBD1 (5 bases). V was clipped by 9 bases and J by 4 bases, with 15 bases between them. This CDR3 region has 13 residues. CDR3: CASGPREGYGYTF. CDR3 in DNA: TGTGCCAGTGGACCCAGGGAGGGCTATGGCTACACCTTC.

As for this clonotype: With a much larger clone just one base away, this may be a read error. The chain carries TRBV11-2 and TRBJ2-1; the D is unclear. The end of the DNA aligns better with TRBJ2-7, so the J call may be wrong. Germline V gene data show CDR1 as SGHAT and CDR2 as FQNNGV. This CDR3 has 15 residues. The CDR3 DNA reads TGTGCCAGCAGTCCCCTCGGGCCCTCCTACAATGAGCAGTACTTC. It translates to CASSPLGPSYNEQYF.